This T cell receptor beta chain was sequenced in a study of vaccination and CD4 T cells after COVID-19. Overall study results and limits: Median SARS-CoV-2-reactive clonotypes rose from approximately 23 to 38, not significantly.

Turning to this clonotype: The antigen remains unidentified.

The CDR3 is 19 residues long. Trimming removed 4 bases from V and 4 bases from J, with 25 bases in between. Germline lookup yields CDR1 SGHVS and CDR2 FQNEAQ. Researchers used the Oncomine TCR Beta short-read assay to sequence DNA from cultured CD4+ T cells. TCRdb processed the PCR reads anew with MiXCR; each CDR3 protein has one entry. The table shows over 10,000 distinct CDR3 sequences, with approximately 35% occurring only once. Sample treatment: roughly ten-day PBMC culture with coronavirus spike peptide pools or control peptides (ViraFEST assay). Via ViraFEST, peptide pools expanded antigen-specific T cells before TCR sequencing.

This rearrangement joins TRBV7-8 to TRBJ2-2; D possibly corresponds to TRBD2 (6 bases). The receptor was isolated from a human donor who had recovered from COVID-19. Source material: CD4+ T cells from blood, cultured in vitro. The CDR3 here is CASSSPSSLGLSRTGELFF. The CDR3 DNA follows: TGTGCCAGCAGCTCCCCTAGTTCCCTTGGACTATCGCGCACCGGGGAGCTGTTTTTT. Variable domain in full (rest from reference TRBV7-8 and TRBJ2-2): GAGVSQSPRYKVAKRGQDVALRCDPISGHVSLFWYQQALGQGPEFLTYFQNEAQLDKSGLPSDRFFAERPEGSVSTLKIQRTQQEDSAVYLCASSSPSSLGLSRTGELFFGEGSRLTVL.